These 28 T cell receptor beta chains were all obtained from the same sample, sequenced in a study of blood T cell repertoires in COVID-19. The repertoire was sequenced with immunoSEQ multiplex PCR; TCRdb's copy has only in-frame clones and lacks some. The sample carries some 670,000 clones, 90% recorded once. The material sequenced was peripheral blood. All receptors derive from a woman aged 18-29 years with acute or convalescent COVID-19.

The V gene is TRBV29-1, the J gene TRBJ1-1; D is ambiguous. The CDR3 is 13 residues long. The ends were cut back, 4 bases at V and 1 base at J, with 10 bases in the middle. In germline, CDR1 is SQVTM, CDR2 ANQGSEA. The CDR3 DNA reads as TGCAGCGTTGGCCTTACCGGGAACACTGAAGCTTTCTTT. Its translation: CSVGLTGNTEAFF.

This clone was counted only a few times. The CDR3 here is CASSLAGGGHYGYTF. The DNA for the CDR3 is TGTGCCAGCAGTTTGGCGGGGGGGGGTCACTATGGCTACACCTTC. The J gene is TRBJ1-2, the V gene TRBV6-5; the D gene is possibly TRBD1 (5 bases). Germline V CDR1 and CDR2: MNHEY, SVGAGI. The V end lost 4 bases, the J end lost 3 bases, and 15 bases lay between the germline ends. This CDR3 has 15 residues.

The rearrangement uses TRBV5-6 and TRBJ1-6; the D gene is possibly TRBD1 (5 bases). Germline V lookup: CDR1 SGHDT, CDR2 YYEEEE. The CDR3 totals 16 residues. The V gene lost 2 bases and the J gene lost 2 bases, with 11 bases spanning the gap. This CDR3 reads CASSLYRGAYNSPLHF. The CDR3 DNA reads TGTGCCAGCAGCTTATATAGGGGCGCCTATAATTCACCCCTCCACTTT.

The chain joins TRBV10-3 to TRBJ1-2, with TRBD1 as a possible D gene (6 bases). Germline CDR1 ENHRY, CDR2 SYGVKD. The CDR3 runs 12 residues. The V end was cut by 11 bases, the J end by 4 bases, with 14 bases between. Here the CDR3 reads CAVARDTYGYTF. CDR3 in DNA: TGTGCCGTCGCCCGGGACACCTATGGCTACACCTTC.

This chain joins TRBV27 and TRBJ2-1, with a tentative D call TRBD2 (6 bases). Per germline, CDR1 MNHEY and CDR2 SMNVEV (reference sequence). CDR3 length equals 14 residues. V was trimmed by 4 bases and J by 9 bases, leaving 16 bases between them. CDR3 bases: TGTGCCAGCAGTTGGGGACTGACCTCAAGTGAGCAGTTCTTC. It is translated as CASSWGLTSSEQFF.

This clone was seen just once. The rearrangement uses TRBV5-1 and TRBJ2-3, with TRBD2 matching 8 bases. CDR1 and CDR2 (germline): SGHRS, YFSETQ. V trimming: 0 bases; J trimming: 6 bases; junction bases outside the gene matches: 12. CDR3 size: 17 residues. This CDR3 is CASSLVWSGGSVDTQYF. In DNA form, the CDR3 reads TGCGCCAGCAGCTTGGTTTGGAGCGGGGGATCGGTGGATACGCAGTATTTT.

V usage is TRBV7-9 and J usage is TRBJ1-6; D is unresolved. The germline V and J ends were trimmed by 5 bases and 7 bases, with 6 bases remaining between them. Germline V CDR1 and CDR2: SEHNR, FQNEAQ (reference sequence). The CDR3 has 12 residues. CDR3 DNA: TGTGCCAGCAGCCCAGTCAATTCACCCCTCCACTTT. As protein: CASSPVNSPLHF. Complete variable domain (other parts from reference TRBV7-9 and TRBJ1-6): DTGVSQNPRHKITKRGQNVTFRCDPISEHNRLYWYRQTLGQGPEFLTYFQNEAQLEKSRLLSDRFSAERPKGSFSTLEIQRTEQGDSAMYLCASSPVNSPLHFGNGTRLTVT.

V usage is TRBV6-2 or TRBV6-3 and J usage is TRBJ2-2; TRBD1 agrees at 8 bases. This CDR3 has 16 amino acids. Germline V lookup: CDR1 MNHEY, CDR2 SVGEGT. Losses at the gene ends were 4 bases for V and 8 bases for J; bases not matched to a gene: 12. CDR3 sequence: CASSSPPFRQGGELFF. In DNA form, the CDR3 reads TGTGCCAGCAGTTCTCCCCCTTTTCGACAGGGGGGGGAGCTGTTTTTT.

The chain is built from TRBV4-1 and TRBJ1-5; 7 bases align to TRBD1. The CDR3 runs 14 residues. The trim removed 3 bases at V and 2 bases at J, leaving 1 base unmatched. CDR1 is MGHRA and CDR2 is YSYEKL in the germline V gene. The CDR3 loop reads CASSHGTGNQPQHF. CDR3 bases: TGCGCCAGCAGCCACGGGACAGGCAATCAGCCCCAGCATTTT.

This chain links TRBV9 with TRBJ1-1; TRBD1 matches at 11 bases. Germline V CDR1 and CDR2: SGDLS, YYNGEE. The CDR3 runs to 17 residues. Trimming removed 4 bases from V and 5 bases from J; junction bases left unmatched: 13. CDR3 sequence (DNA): TGTGCCAGCAGCTCAAGTCCGGGCGGGACAGGGGGTACTGAAGCTTTCTTT. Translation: CASSSSPGGTGGTEAFF. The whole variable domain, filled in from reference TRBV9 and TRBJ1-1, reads DSGVTQTPKHLITATGQRVTLRCSPRSGDLSVYWYQQSLDQGLQFLIQYYNGEERAKGNILERFSAQQFPDLHSELNLSSLELGDSALYFCASSSSPGGTGGTEAFFGQGTRLTVV.

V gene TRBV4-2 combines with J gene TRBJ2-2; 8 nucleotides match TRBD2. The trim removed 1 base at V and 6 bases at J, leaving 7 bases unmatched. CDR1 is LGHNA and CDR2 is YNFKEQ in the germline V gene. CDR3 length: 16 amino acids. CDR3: CASSQVPGGASGELFF. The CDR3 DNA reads TGTGCCAGCAGCCAAGTTCCCGGGGGGGCCTCCGGGGAGCTGTTTTTT.

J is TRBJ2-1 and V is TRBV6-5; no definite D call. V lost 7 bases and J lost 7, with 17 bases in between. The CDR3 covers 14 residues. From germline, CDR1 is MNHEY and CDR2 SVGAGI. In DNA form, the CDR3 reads TGTGCCAGCACCCCTGGGCGTGGTGCGAATGAGCAGTTCTTC. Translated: CASTPGRGANEQFF.

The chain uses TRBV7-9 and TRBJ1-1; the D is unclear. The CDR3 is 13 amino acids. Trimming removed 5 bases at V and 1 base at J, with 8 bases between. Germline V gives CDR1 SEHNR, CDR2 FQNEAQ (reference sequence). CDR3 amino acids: CASSPPSNTEAFF. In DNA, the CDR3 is TGTGCCAGCAGCCCCCCCTCGAACACTGAAGCTTTCTTT.

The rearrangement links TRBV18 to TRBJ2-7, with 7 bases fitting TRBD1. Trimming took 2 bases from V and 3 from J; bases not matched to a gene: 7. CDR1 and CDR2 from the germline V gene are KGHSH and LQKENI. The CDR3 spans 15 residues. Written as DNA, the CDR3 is TGTGCCAGCTCACCATCCCTCGGACAGGTCTACGAGCAGTACTTC. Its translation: CASSPSLGQVYEQYF.

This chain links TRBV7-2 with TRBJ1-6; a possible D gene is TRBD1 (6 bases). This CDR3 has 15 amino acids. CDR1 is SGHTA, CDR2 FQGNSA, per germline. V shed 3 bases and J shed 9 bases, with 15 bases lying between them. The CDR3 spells CASSLIFGGGSPLHF. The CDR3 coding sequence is TGTGCCAGCAGCTTGATCTTTGGGGGCGGTTCACCCCTCCACTTT.

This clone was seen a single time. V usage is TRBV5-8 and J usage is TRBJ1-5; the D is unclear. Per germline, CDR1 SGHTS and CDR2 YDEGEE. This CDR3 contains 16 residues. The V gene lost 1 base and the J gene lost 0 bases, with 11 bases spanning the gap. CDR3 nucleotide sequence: TGTGCCAGCAGCTTGCTCCAACAGTTTAGCAATCAGCCCCAGCATTTT. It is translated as CASSLLQQFSNQPQHF. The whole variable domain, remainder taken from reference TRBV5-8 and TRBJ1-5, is EAGVTQSPTHLIKTRGQQATLRCSPISGHTSVYWYQQALGLGLQFLLWYDEGEERNRGNFPPRFSGRQFPNYSSELNVNALELEDSALYLCASSLLQQFSNQPQHFGDGTRLSIL.

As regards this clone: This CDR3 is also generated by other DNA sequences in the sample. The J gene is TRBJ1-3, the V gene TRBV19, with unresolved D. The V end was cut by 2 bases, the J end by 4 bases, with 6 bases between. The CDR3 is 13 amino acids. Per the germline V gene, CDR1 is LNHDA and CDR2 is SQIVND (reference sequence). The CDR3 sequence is CASSISPGNTIYF. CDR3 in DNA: TGTGCCAGTAGTATATCTCCGGGAAACACCATATATTTT.

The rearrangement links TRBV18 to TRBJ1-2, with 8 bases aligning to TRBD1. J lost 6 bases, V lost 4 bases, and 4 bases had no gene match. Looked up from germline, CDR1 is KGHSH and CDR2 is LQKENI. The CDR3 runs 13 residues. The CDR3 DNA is TGTGCCAGCTCACGGACAGGGACGAATGGCTACACCTTC. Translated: CASSRTGTNGYTF.

As DNA, the CDR3 is TGTGCCAGCAGCTCGGGACACCCCAATTCACCCCTCCACTTT. Its translation is CASSSGHPNSPLHF. This rearrangement joins TRBV7-6 to TRBJ1-6, with a tentative D call TRBD1 (6 bases). The germline V and J ends were trimmed by 4 bases and 7 bases, with 11 bases remaining between them. Germline CDR1 SGHVS, CDR2 FNYEAQ. The CDR3 is 14 residues long.

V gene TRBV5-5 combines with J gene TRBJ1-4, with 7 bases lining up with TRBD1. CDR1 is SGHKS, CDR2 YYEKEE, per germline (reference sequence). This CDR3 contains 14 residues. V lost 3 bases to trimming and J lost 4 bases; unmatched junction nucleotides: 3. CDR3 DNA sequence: TGTGCCAGCAGCTCGACAGGGCATAATGAAAAACTGTTTTTT. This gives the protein CASSSTGHNEKLFF. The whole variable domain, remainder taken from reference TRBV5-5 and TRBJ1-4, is DAGVTQSPTHLIKTRGQQVTLRCSPISGHKSVSWYQQVLGQGPQFIFQYYEKEERGRGNFPDRFSARQFPNYSSELNVNALLLGDSALYLCASSSTGHNEKLFFGSGTQLSVL.

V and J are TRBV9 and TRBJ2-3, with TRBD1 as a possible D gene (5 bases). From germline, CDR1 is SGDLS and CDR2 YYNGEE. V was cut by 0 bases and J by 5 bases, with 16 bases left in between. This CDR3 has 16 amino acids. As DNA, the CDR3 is TGTGCCAGCAGCGTAGGCAGGGATCAAGGTATAGATACGCAGTATTTT. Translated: CASSVGRDQGIDTQYF.

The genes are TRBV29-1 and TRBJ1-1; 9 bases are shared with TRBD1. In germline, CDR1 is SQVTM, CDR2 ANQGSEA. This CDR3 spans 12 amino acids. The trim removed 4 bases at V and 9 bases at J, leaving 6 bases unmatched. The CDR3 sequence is CSVVDRGTKAFF. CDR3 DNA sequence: TGCAGCGTTGTTGACAGGGGGACGAAAGCTTTCTTT. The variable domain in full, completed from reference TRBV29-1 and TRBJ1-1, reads SAVISQKPSRDICQRGTSLTIQCQVDSQVTMMFWYRQQPGQSLTLIATANQGSEATYESGFVIDKFPISRPNLTFSTLTVSNMSPEDSSIYLCSVVDRGTKAFFGQGTRLTVV.

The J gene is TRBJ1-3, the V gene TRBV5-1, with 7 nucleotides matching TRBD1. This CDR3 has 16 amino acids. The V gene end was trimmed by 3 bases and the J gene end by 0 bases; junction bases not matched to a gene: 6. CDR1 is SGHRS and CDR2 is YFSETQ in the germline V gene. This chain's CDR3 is CASSSSTGISGNTIYF. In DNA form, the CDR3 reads TGCGCCAGCAGCTCCTCGACAGGGATCTCTGGAAACACCATATATTTT.

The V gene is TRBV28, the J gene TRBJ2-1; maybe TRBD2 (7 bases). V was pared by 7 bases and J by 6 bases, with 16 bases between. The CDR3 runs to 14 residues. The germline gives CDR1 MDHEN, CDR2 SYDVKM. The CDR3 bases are TGTGCCAGCACCTGGGGGGGGCGCGGCAATGAGCAGTTCTTC. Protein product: CASTWGGRGNEQFF.

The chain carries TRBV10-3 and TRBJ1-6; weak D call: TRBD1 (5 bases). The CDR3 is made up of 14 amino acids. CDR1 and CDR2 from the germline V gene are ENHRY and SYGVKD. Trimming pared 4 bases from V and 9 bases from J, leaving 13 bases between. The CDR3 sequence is CAISVQGQGSPLHF. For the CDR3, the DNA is TGTGCCATCAGTGTCCAGGGCCAAGGTTCACCCCTCCACTTT.

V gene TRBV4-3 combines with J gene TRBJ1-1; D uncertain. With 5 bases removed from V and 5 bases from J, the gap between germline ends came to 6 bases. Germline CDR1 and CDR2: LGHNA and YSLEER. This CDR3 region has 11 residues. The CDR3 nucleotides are TGCGCCAGCAGCTCGAGTACTGAAGCTTTCTTT. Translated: CASSSSTEAFF.

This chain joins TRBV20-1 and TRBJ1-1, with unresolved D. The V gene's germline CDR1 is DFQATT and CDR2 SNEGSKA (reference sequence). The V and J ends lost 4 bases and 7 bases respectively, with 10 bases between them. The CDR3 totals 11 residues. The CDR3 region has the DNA TGCAGTGCTACGCCGGGGATTGAAGCTTTCTTT. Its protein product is CSATPGIEAFF.

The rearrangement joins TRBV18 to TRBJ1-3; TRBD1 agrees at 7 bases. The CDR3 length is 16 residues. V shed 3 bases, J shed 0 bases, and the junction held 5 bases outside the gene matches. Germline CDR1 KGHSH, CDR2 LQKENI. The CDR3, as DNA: TGTGCCAGCTCACCCGGACAGGCGAACTCTGGAAACACCATATATTTT. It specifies CASSPGQANSGNTIYF.